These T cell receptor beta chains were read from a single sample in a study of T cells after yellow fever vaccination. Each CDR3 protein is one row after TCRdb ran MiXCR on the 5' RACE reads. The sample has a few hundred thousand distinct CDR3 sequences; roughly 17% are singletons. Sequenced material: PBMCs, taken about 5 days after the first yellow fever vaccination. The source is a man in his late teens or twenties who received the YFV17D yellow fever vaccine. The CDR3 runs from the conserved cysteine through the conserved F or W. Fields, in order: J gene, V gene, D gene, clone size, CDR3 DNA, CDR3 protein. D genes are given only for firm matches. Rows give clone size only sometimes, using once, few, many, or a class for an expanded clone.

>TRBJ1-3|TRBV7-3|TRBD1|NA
TGTGCCAGCAGCTTAACCCCGACAGGGGCTGGAAACACCATATATTTT
CASSLTPTGAGNTIYF
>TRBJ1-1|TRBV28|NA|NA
TGTGCCAGCAGTTTATACCGCAGGGTCGCTGAAGCTTTCTTT
CASSLYRRVAEAFF
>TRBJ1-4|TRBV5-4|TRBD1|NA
TGTGCCAGCAGCTCGAACCCGGGACAGGGTGATGCAACTAATGAAAAACTGTTTTTT
CASSSNPGQGDATNEKLFF
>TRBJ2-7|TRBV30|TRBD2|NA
TGTGCCTGGAGTGTACAAGCGGGGAGCTACGAGCAGTACTTC
CAWSVQAGSYEQYF
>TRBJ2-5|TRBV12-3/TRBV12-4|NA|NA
TGTGCCAGCAGTTTAGGCCGGCGGATAGCTGCCATGGAGACCCAGTACTTC
CASSLGRRIAAMETQYF
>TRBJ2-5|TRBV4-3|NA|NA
TGCGCCAGCAGCCAAGATTTAAGGGGCATCCAGTACTTC
CASSQDLRGIQYF
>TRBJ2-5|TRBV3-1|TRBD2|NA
TGTGCCAGCAGCCAGATCTTCCTAGCGGGGGGCGCTGAGACCCAGTACTTC
CASSQIFLAGGAETQYF
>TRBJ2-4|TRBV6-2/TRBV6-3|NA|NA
TGTGCCAGCAGTTACAGAGGGAACATTCAGTACTTC
CASSYRGNIQYF
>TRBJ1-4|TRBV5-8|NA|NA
TGTGCCAGCAGCCGGACAGCTGCAACTAATGAAAAACTGTTTTTT
CASSRTAATNEKLFF
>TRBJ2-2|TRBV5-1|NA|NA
TGCGCCAGTCAACCTGGGGGGACGAACACCGGGGAGCTGTTTTTT
CASQPGGTNTGELFF
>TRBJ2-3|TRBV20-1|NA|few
TGCAGTGCTCCCCCCGGTAGCAGCACAGATACGCAGTATTTT
CSAPPGSSTDTQYF
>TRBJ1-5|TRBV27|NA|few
TGTGCCAGCAGTTTGTGGGGAGTCCAGCCCCAGCATTTT
CASSLWGVQPQHF
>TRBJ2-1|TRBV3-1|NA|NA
TGTGCCAGCAGCCAAGGACCTAAACACCTCCTCCCTCGTCGGTACAATGAGCAGTTCTTC
CASSQGPKHLLPRRYNEQFF
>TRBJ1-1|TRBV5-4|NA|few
TGTGCCAGCAGCCGTCGTGGACACACGAACACTGAAGCTTTCTTT
CASSRRGHTNTEAFF
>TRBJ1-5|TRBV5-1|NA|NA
TGCGCCAGCAGCCAGACCGGGACAAACCTACATTTT
CASSQTGTNLHF
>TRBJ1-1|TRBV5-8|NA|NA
TGTGCCAGCAGCAGAAAGAGCCACGGGGACACTGAAGCTTTCTTT
CASSRKSHGDTEAFF
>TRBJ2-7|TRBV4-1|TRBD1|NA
TGCGCCAGCAGCCTCGGGACAGCCTATTCCTACGAGCAGTACTTC
CASSLGTAYSYEQYF
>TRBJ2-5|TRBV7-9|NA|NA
TGTGCCACGGGACGGGAAGAGACCCAGTACTTC
CATGREETQYF
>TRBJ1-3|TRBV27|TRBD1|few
TGTGCCAGCAAACAGGGGGCGCAAGGAAACACCATATATTTT
CASKQGAQGNTIYF
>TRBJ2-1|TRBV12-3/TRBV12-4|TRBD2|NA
TGTGCCAGCAGGACTAGCGGGGGTCACTACAATGAGCAGTTCTTC
CASRTSGGHYNEQFF
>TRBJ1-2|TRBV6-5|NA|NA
TGTGCCAGCGGGGGCCTCTATGGCTACACCTTC
CASGGLYGYTF
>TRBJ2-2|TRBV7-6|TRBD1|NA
TGTGCCAGCAGCCCCCGACAGGGGGTGAACACCGGGGAGCTGTTTTTT
CASSPRQGVNTGELFF
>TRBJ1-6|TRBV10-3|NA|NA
TGTGCCATCAGGCCTAGGGAGGGTTATTCACCCCTCCACTTT
CAIRPREGYSPLHF